The 11 T cell receptor beta chains below come from one sample, sequenced in a study of blood T cell repertoires in COVID-19. Some clones are missing from TCRdb's copy, which holds only in-frame ones; the method was immunoSEQ multiplex PCR. The sample has 55,000 to 75,000 clones; 85% to 90% are singletons. The sample taken for sequencing was peripheral blood. These receptors all come from a human donor with active COVID-19. The donor label of this sample is uncertain.

The CDR3 sequence is CASSLILGREGNQPQHF. The DNA of the CDR3 is TGTGCCAGCAGTTTGATTTTAGGCAGGGAGGGCAATCAGCCCCAGCATTTT. The chain recombines TRBV28 with TRBJ1-5, with D possibly TRBD1 on 5 matching bases. The CDR3 is 17 residues long. CDR1 and CDR2 from the germline V gene are MDHEN and SYDVKM. V was shortened by 3 bases and J by 2 bases, with 17 bases between the two germline ends.

This chain connects TRBV10-1 to TRBJ2-1, with 13 bases aligning to TRBD2. J gave up 10 bases and V 3 bases, and 12 bases lay outside the gene matches. The length of the CDR3 is 17 residues. Germline-derived CDR1 and CDR2 are WNHNN and SYGVQD (reference sequence). CDR3 in amino acids: CASSDQTTSGGAVEQFF. DNA for the CDR3: TGCGCCAGCAGTGACCAAACCACTAGCGGGGGGGCCGTCGAGCAGTTCTTC.

The CDR3 is CASSQMAGHPSGNTIYF. CDR3 coding DNA: TGTGCCAGCAGCCAGATGGCGGGCCACCCCTCTGGAAACACCATATATTTT. This chain uses TRBV3-1 (or the pseudogene TRBV3-2) with TRBJ1-3; D not certain. V was cut by 3 bases and J by 0 bases, with 15 bases left in between. The CDR3 has 17 residues. Germline lookup yields CDR1 LGHDT and CDR2 YNNKEL (reference sequence).

The rearrangement uses TRBV2 and TRBJ1-4; 7 nucleotides line up with TRBD1. Germline V gene lookup returns CDR1 SNHLY and CDR2 FYNNEI. The CDR3 runs 13 residues. V was pared by 4 bases and J by 11 bases, with 7 bases of the junction left unmatched. Written as DNA, the CDR3 is TGTGCCAGCAGTGCGACAGGGTGGTGGAAACTGTTTTTT. Encoded protein: CASSATGWWKLFF.

The chain recombines TRBV12-5 with TRBJ1-1, with unresolved D. Germline V lookup: CDR1 LGHNT, CDR2 FRNRAP. CDR3 length: 14 residues. V lost 1 base, J lost 0 bases, and 6 bases lay in between. The CDR3 loop reads CASGLGAMNTEAFF. CDR3 sequence (DNA): TGTGCTAGTGGTTTGGGGGCCATGAACACTGAAGCTTTCTTT.

CDR3 DNA: TGTGCCAGCAGCCCCCCGGGGGGCCGGGAGACCCAGTACTTC. This translates into CASSPPGGRETQYF. This chain links TRBV7-9 with TRBJ2-5, with D possibly being TRBD2 (7 bases). The CDR3 has 14 amino acids. Germline lookup yields CDR1 SEHNR and CDR2 FQNEAQ (reference sequence). V lost 5 bases to trimming and J lost 5 bases, with 15 bases between them.

This clone was recorded a few times. The rearrangement uses TRBV6-5 and TRBJ1-5; no clear D. The CDR3 is 15 amino acids. V lost 0 bases and J 2 bases, leaving 8 bases between the germline ends. Germline V gene data show CDR1 as MNHEY and CDR2 as SVGAGI. CDR3 region: CASSYSMAGNQPQHF. CDR3 sequence (DNA): TGTGCCAGCAGTTACTCGATGGCGGGCAATCAGCCCCAGCATTTT.

CDR3 protein: CASRADTNFEKLFF. CDR3 DNA sequence: TGTGCCAGCAGGGCGGACACTAATTTTGAAAAACTGTTTTTT. This chain joins TRBV28 and TRBJ1-4; possible D gene TRBD1, 5 bases. Germline assignment: CDR1 MDHEN and CDR2 SYDVKM. This CDR3 comprises 14 residues. V was pared by 6 bases and J by 7 bases, with 15 bases between. Using reference TRBV28 and TRBJ1-4 for the parts outside the CDR3, the full variable domain is DVKVTQSSRYLVKRTGEKVFLECVQDMDHENMFWYRQDPGLGLRLIYFSYDVKMKEKGDIPEGYSVSREKKERFSLILESASTNQTSMYLCASRADTNFEKLFFGSGTQLSVL.

The rearrangement links TRBV6-5 to TRBJ2-7; 12 bases match TRBD2. Germline CDR1 is MNHEY and CDR2 is SVGAGI. The CDR3 totals 14 residues. V shed 4 bases, J shed 4 bases, and the junction held 2 bases outside the gene matches. The CDR3 nucleotides are TGTGCCAGCAGTTTGACTAGCGGGGGTTACGAGCAGTACTTC. It yields the protein CASSLTSGGYEQYF.

The rearrangement links TRBV5-1 to TRBJ2-2, with D perhaps matching TRBD2 (6 bases). The V gene's germline CDR1 is SGHRS and CDR2 YFSETQ. V was shortened by 4 bases and J by 2 bases, with 21 bases between the two germline ends. The CDR3 has 18 amino acids. CDR3 coding DNA: TGCGCCAGCAGCCCTTATACCTGGGACTTCGGTAACACCGGGGAGCTGTTTTTT. Translation gives CASSPYTWDFGNTGELFF.

V and J are TRBV5-8 and TRBJ1-5; weak D call: TRBD1 (5 bases). V lost 3 bases, J lost 7 bases, and 11 bases lay in between. There are 13 residues in the CDR3. CDR1 and CDR2 from the germline V gene are SGHTS and YDEGEE. CDR3 nucleotide sequence: TGTGCCAGCAGCTCGCGACAGAGCCAGCCCCAGCATTTT. It yields the protein CASSSRQSQPQHF.